Shown below are 10 T cell receptor beta chains from a single sample sequenced in a study of T-cell reconstitution after alpha-beta-depleted transplantation in children. Library preparation (for TCRbeta) was performed with unique molecular identifiers. TCRdb re-analysed the PCR reads in MiXCR, keeping a single row per CDR3 protein. Among 220,000 or so distinct CDR3 sequences listed, around 7.8% were seen once. The sample consisted of PBMCs, mostly from graft donor cells, taken 180 days after TCRalphabeta/CD19-depleted stem cell transplant. The receptors originated from a male patient between 5 and 17 years old who had a stem cell transplant for acute lymphoblastic leukemia, so the T cells may come from the graft donor.

This clonotype has at least ten counts. The V gene is TRBV29-1, the J gene TRBJ1-1, with a possible D match to TRBD1 (6 bases). Trimming pared 4 bases from V and 10 bases from J, leaving 16 bases between. This CDR3 spans 12 amino acids. Germline lookup yields CDR1 SQVTM and CDR2 ANQGSEA. Written as DNA, the CDR3 is TGCAGCGTTGTATTCAGGGGCGCGGGAGCTTTCTTT. This sequence encodes CSVVFRGAGAFF. Based on the CDR3 plus reference TRBV29-1 and TRBJ1-1, the full variable domain is SAVISQKPSRDICQRGTSLTIQCQVDSQVTMMFWYRQQPGQSLTLIATANQGSEATYESGFVIDKFPISRPNLTFSTLTVSNMSPEDSSIYLCSVVFRGAGAFFGQGTRLTVV.

The chain links TRBV19 to TRBJ2-7; tentatively, D is TRBD2 (5 bases). The ends were cut back, 5 bases at V and 4 bases at J, with 15 bases in the middle. CDR3 length equals 14 residues. Germline CDR1 reads LNHDA; CDR2 reads SQIVND (reference sequence). The CDR3 DNA follows: TGTGCCAGTAGTCCCTTGAGGGAACGGTACGAGCAGTACTTC. Residues: CASSPLRERYEQYF.

In its sample, this clonotype was seen many times. The CDR3 protein is CASRGGRGENTIYF. In DNA form, the CDR3 reads TGTGCCAGCCGGGGGGGGCGCGGAGAAAACACCATATATTTT. The J gene is TRBJ1-3, the V gene TRBV9; possible D gene TRBD1, 6 bases. The CDR3 consists of 14 residues. V lost 7 bases to trimming and J lost 6 bases, with 17 bases between them. CDR1 and CDR2 (germline): SGDLS, YYNGEE.

Ten or more counts support this clonotype. CDR3 loop: CASSLDHRATGGEETQYF. In DNA form, the CDR3 reads TGCGCCAGCAGCTTGGATCATCGGGCGACAGGGGGCGAGGAGACCCAGTACTTC. V is TRBV5-1 and J is TRBJ2-5, with 10 bases fitting TRBD1. The CDR3 is made up of 18 amino acids. The junction had 13 bases not matched to a gene; V was cut back by 0 bases and J by 5 bases. The germline V gene has CDR1 SGHRS and CDR2 YFSETQ. Full variable domain (missing parts from reference TRBV5-1 and TRBJ2-5): KAGVTQTPRYLIKTRGQQVTLSCSPISGHRSVSWYQQTPGQGLQFLFEYFSETQRNKGNFPGRFSGRQFSNSRSEMNVSTLELGDSALYLCASSLDHRATGGEETQYFGPGTRLLVL.

This clonotype was found many times. This chain links TRBV20-1 with TRBJ2-1; 7 positions agree with TRBD1. This CDR3 comprises 16 residues. J gave up 3 bases and V 6 bases, and 14 bases lay outside the gene matches. Germline V gene lookup returns CDR1 DFQATT and CDR2 SNEGSKA (reference sequence). The CDR3 loop reads CSARGLRRGFYNEQFF. The DNA for the CDR3 is TGCAGTGCCAGGGGGTTGCGCCGGGGTTTCTACAATGAGCAGTTCTTC.

This clonotype was recorded at least ten times. This sequence joins TRBV10-3 and TRBJ1-1; D is uncertain. The CDR3 runs to 13 residues. Germline CDR1 is ENHRY and CDR2 is SYGVKD. The V and J ends lost 4 bases and 1 base respectively, with 7 bases between them. The CDR3: CAISVPGNTEAFF. The CDR3 DNA sequence: TGTGCCATCAGTGTCCCAGGGAACACTGAAGCTTTCTTT.

This clonotype was counted at least ten times. The CDR3 protein is CSARGPSGSIYNEQFF. The CDR3 region has the DNA TGCAGCGCGCGGGGACCTAGCGGGAGCATCTACAATGAGCAGTTCTTC. The V gene is TRBV29-1, the J gene TRBJ2-1; TRBD2 matches at 10 bases. After removal of 7 bases from V and 3 bases from J, the junction contained 12 bases not matched to a gene. Germline CDR1 reads SQVTM; CDR2 reads ANQGSEA. CDR3 length: 16 residues.

In this sample, this clonotype turned up many times. The chain uses TRBV6-2 or TRBV6-3 and TRBJ2-3, with no clear D. CDR3 length: 13 amino acids. Trimming removed 6 bases at V and 3 bases at J, with 10 bases between. Germline V gene data show CDR1 as MNHEY and CDR2 as SVGEGT. As DNA, the CDR3 is TGTGCCAGCAGAGTCCCAAGTACAGATACGCAGTATTTT. Translating it yields CASRVPSTDTQYF.

This clonotype showed up many times. J is TRBJ2-3 and V is TRBV20-1; D gene ambiguous. The CDR3 loop spans 16 amino acids. CDR1 DFQATT and CDR2 SNEGSKA come from the germline V gene (reference sequence). Trimming removed 3 bases at V and 1 base at J, with 17 bases between. The CDR3 nucleotides are TGCAGTGCTAGCCGAGGTGTGGCAGACGGCACAGATACGCAGTATTTT. It is translated as CSASRGVADGTDTQYF.

This clonotype was seen at least ten times. The chain carries TRBV5-1 and TRBJ1-2; TRBD1 might be the D (5 bases). The CDR3 runs 15 residues. Trimming removed 0 bases from V and 4 bases from J, with 13 bases in between. Per the germline V gene, CDR1 is SGHRS and CDR2 is YFSETQ. The CDR3 sequence is CASSLGRGTPYGYTF. CDR3 coding DNA: TGCGCCAGCAGCTTGGGGCGGGGGACTCCCTATGGCTACACCTTC.